These 6 T cell receptor beta chains were sequenced from one sample in a study of response to subunit inactivated influenza vaccine. In TCRdb, the RT-PCR reads were re-called with MiXCR into one record per CDR3 protein. This sample has about 700,000 distinct CDR3 sequences; approximately 14% occur once, and the top ten carry 6.5% to 8.5%. This material consisted of PBMCs from blood, taken 14 to 15 days before vaccination. The source is a man in his fifties who received an inactivated influenza vaccine.

This clonotype has a count of ten or more. The V call is TRBV5-1, the J call TRBJ2-1; 11 bases match TRBD2. CDR1 SGHRS and CDR2 YFSETQ come from the germline V gene. Trimming took 3 bases from V and 4 from J; bases not matched to a gene: 6. CDR3 size: 16 residues. CDR3 in amino acids: CASSSGTSGLYNEQFF. The CDR3 bases are TGCGCCAGCAGCTCCGGGACTAGCGGTTTATACAATGAGCAGTTCTTC.

V gene TRBV28 combines with J gene TRBJ2-3; TRBD2 aligns across 11 bases. Per germline, CDR1 MDHEN and CDR2 SYDVKM. This CDR3 has 14 amino acids. With V trimmed by 6 bases and J by 6 bases, 5 bases remained unmatched. The CDR3 is CASSYTSGSDTQYF. CDR3 DNA: TGTGCCAGCAGCTACACTAGCGGGAGTGATACGCAGTATTTT.

This rearrangement joins TRBV10-3 to TRBJ2-7; 7 nucleotides match TRBD1. Germline CDR1 reads ENHRY; CDR2 reads SYGVKD. Trimming cost V 8 bases and J 6 bases; bases outside gene matches: 10. The CDR3 spans 13 residues. This CDR3 reads CAIQGDLLSEQYF. The CDR3 DNA sequence: TGTGCCATCCAGGGGGATCTACTAAGCGAGCAGTACTTC.

Comments on this clonotype: The junction departs from germline at one end; a sequencing error may be responsible. The chain joins TRBV20-1 to TRBJ2-3; D may be TRBD2 (6 bases). The germline V gene encodes CDR1 DFQATT and CDR2 SNEGSKA (reference sequence). The CDR3 is 14 residues long. In nucleotides, the CDR3 is TGCAGTGCTAGAGTATGGGGGGAGCCAGATACGCGGTATTTT. Translated: CSARVWGEPDTRYF.

Regarding this clonotype: One end of the junction is discordant with germline, which a read error may explain. The chain employs TRBV7-2 and TRBJ2-7; a weak D match, TRBD2 (6 bases). The germline V gene encodes CDR1 SGHTA and CDR2 FQGNSA. There are 13 residues in the CDR3. This CDR3 reads CASSLAYSYEQYF. The CDR3 bases are TGTGCCAGCAGCCTAGCGTACTCCTACGAGCAGTACTTC.

The table lists this clonotype with many counts. The V gene is TRBV6-2 or TRBV6-3, the J gene TRBJ1-1; no definite D call. The V end was cut by 4 bases, the J end by 1 base, with 4 bases between. CDR3 length: 12 amino acids. Germline V gene lookup returns CDR1 MNHEY and CDR2 SVGEGT. Here the CDR3 reads CASSLANTEAFF. The DNA for the CDR3 is TGTGCCAGCAGTTTGGCGAACACTGAAGCTTTCTTT.